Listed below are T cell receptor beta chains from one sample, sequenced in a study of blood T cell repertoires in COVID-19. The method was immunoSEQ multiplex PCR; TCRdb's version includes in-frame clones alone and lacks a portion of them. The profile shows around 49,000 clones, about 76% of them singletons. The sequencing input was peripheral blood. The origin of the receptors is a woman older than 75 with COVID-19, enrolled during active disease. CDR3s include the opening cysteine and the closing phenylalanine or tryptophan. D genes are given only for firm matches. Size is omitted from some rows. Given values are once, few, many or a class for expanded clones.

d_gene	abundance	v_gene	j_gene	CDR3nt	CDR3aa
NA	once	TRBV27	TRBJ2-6	TGTGCCAGCAGTTTTAGGAGGCCGTACTCTGGGGCCAACGTCCTGACTTTC	CASSFRRPYSGANVLTF
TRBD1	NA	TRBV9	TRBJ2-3	TGTGCCAGCAGCTGGGACAGTCGCACAGATACGCAGTATTTT	CASSWDSRTDTQYF
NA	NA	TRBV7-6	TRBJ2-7	TGTGCCAGCAGCTTAGAGGGCGGGGCCTACGAGCAGTACTTC	CASSLEGGAYEQYF
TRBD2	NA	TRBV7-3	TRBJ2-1	TGTGCCAGCAGCTCCGGACTAGCGGGGCCACATGAGCAGTTCTTC	CASSSGLAGPHEQFF
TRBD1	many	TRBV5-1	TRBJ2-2	TGCGCCAGCAAGGCCCAACAGGGGGCGAACACCGGGGAGCTGTTTTTT	CASKAQQGANTGELFF
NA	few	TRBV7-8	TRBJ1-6	TGTGCCAGCAGCTTAGGGACAAGGACCAAACCCCTCCACTTT	CASSLGTRTKPLHF
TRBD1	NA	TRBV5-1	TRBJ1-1	TGCGCCAGCAGCCAAAACGCGGGGACAGTAAACACTGAAGCTTTCTTT	CASSQNAGTVNTEAFF
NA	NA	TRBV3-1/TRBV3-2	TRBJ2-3	TGTGCCAGCAGCCAAGACCTCCACGGTACGCAGTATTTT	CASSQDLHGTQYF
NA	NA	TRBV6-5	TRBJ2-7	TGTGCCAGCAACCTATTAGGGGGTAACGAGCAGTACTTC	CASNLLGGNEQYF
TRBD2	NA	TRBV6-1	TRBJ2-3	TGTGCCAGCAGTGATAGGGCCCTAGCGGGAGGGCCAGATACGCAGTATTTT	CASSDRALAGGPDTQYF
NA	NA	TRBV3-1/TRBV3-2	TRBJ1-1	TGTGCCAGCAGTCACTTTGTTTCGAACACTGAAGCTTTCTTT	CASSHFVSNTEAFF
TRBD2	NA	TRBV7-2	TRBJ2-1	TGTGCCAGCAGCCCGACTAGCGGGAGTCTCGGTGAGCAGTTCTTC	CASSPTSGSLGEQFF
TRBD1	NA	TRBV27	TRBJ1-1	TGTGCCAGCAGAGGTTTATCGGACAGGGGGCTCACTGAAGCTTTCTTT	CASRGLSDRGLTEAFF
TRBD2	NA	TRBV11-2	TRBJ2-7	TGTGCCAGCAGCTTAGTAGGGACTACCTACGAGCAGTACTTC	CASSLVGTTYEQYF
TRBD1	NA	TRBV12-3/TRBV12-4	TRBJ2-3	TGTGCCACCATAGGACAGGTAACAGATACGCAGTATTTT	CATIGQVTDTQYF
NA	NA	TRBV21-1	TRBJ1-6	TGTGCCAGCAGCTCCCGGACAGGGGGCCCCTCCGGCTCCTATAATTCACCCCTCCACTTT	CASSSRTGGPSGSYNSPLHF
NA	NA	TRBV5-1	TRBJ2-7	TGCGCCAGCAGCCCCGGAGGGGGCACCTACGAGCAGTACTTC	CASSPGGGTYEQYF
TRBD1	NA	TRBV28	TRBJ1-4	TGTGCCAGCAGTTTATACGGACAGGGACTAACTAATGAAAAACTGTTTTTT	CASSLYGQGLTNEKLFF
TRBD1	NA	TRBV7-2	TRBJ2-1	TGTGCCAGCAGCTTACAGGGGGCCTTGGGAAATGAGCAGTTCTTC	CASSLQGALGNEQFF
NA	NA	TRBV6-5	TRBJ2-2	TGTGCCAGCTCGTCCACCGGGGAGCTGTTTTTT	CASSSTGELFF
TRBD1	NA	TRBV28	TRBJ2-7	TGTGCCAGCAGCCCCGACAGGGGGCGTCATGTGTGGGAGCAGTACTTC	CASSPDRGRHVWEQYF
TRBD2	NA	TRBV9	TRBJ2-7	TGTGCCAGCAGCGTAGTGGGAGGGCCCGACTCAGAGCAGTACTTC	CASSVVGGPDSEQYF
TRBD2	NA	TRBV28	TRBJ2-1	TGTGCCAGCGGATTAGGGACTAGCGGCTACAATGAGCAGTTCTTC	CASGLGTSGYNEQFF
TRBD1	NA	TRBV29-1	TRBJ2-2	TGCAGCGTTGAAGATCCAAGGACAGGGTCCTCCGGGGAGCTGTTTTTT	CSVEDPRTGSSGELFF
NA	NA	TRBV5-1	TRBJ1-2	TGCGCCAGCAGCCTCCAATCGGGGGGCTACACCTTC	CASSLQSGGYTF
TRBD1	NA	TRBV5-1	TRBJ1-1	TGCGCCAGCAGCATGACAGGGGGGAACACTGAAGCTTTCTTT	CASSMTGGNTEAFF
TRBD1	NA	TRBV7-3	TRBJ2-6	TGTGCCAGCAGTCTGCAGGGGGCGCCCGGGGCCAACGTCCTGACTTTC	CASSLQGAPGANVLTF
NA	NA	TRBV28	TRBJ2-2	TGTGCCAGCACAAGGGGAAAGCGAACCGGGGAGCTGTTTTTT	CASTRGKRTGELFF
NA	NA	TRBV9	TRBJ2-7	TGTGCCAGCAGCCCTCGCGACATCGGCGAGCAGTACTTC	CASSPRDIGEQYF
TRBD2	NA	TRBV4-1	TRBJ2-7	TGCGCCAGCAGCCTAGCGGGTCACTACGAGCAGTACTTC	CASSLAGHYEQYF
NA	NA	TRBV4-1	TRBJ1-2	TGCGCCAGCCGAACACGGGGGAAAGGGTCTAACTATGGCTACACCTTC	CASRTRGKGSNYGYTF
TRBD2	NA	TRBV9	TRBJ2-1	TGTGCCAGCAGCGTAACCCTACCGGGACTAGCGAGTCTCCATGAGCAGTTCTTC	CASSVTLPGLASLHEQFF
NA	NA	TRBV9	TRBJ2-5	TGTGCCAGCAGCGCCCAAGGCGGGCGGGAGACCCAGTACTTC	CASSAQGGRETQYF
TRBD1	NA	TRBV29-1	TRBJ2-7	TGCAGCGTCGTGACAGGGGTTCACGAGCAGTACTTC	CSVVTGVHEQYF
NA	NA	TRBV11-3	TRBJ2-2	TGTGCCAGCAGCGTAACAATTACCGGGGAGCTGTTTTTT	CASSVTITGELFF
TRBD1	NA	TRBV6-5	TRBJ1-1	TGTGCCAGCATTTTACAGGGGGGGAACACTGAAGCTTTCTTT	CASILQGGNTEAFF
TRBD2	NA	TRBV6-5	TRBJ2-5	TGTGCCAGCAGTTACTGGGGACTAGCGGGAAAGGAGACCCAGTACTTC	CASSYWGLAGKETQYF
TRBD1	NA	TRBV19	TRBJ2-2	TGTGCCACCTCGAGAGGGGGCGCCTACACCGGGGAGCTGTTTTTT	CATSRGGAYTGELFF
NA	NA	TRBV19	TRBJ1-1	TGTGCCAGTAGTATTGCAGAGAACACTGAAGCTTTCTTT	CASSIAENTEAFF
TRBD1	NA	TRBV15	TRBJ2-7	TGTGCCACCAGCAGAGTCGCGGGACAGGGGGCGCGGGAGCAGTACTTC	CATSRVAGQGAREQYF
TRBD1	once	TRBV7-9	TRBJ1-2	TGTGCCAGCAGCTTAGCCGACAGGGTATCGGGCGGCTACACCTTC	CASSLADRVSGGYTF
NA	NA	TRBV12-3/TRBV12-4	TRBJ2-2	TGTGCCAGCAGTTTTCGACGAGGCGGGGAGCTGTTTTTT	CASSFRRGGELFF
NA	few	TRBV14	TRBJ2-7	TGTGCCAGCAGCCAAAAGCCCTCCAGGGTTTATGAGCAGTACTTC	CASSQKPSRVYEQYF
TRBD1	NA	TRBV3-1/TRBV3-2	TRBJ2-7	TGTGCCAGCAGCGCGTCGACAGGGTCGAGGGAGCAGTACTTC	CASSASTGSREQYF
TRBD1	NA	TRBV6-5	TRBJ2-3	TGTGCCAGCAGTACGCGACAGGGTACGCAGTATTTT	CASSTRQGTQYF
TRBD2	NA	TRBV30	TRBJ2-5	TGTGCCTGGAGAGAATTGGGACTATCCGAGACCCAGTACTTC	CAWRELGLSETQYF